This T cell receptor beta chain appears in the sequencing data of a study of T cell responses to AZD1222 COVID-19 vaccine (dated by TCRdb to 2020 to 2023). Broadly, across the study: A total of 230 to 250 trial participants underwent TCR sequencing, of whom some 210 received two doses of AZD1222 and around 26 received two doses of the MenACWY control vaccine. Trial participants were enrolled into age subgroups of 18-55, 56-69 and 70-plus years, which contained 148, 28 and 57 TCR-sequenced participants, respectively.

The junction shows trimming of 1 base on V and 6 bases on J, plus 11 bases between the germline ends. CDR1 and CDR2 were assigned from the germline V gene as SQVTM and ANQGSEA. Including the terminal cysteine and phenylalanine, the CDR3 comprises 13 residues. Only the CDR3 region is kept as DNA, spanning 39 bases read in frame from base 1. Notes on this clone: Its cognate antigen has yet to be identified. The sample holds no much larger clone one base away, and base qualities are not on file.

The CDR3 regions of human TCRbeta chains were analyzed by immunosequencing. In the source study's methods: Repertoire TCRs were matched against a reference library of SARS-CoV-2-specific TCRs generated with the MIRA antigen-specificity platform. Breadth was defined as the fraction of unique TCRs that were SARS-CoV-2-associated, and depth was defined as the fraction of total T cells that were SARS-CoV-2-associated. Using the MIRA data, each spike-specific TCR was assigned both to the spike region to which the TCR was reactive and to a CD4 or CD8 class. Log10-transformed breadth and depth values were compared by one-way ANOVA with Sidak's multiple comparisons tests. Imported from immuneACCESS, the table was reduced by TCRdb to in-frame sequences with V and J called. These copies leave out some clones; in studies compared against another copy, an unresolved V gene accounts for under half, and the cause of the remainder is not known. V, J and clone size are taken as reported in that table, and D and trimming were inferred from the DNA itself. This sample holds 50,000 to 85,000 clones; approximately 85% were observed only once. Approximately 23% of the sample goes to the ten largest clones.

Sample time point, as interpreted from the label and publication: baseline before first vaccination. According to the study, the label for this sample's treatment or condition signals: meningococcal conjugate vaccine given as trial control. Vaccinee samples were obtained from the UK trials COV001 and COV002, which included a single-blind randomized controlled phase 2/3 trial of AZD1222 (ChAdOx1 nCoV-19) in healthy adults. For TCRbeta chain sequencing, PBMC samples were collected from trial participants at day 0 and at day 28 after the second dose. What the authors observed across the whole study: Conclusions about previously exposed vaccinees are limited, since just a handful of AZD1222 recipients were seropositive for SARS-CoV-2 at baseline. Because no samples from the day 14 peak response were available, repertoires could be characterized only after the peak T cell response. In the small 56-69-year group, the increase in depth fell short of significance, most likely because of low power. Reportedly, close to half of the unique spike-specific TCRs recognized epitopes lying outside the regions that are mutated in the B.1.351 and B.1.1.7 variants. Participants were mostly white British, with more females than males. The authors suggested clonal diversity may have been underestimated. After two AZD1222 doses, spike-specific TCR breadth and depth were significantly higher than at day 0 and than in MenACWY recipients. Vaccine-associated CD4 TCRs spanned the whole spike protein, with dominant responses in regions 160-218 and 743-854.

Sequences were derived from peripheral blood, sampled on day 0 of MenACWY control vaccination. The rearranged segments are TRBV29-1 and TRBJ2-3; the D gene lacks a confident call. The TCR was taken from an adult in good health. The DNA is TGCAGCGTTGAAGTCTCCGGAGTGGATACGCAGTATTTT. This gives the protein CSVEVSGVDTQYF.